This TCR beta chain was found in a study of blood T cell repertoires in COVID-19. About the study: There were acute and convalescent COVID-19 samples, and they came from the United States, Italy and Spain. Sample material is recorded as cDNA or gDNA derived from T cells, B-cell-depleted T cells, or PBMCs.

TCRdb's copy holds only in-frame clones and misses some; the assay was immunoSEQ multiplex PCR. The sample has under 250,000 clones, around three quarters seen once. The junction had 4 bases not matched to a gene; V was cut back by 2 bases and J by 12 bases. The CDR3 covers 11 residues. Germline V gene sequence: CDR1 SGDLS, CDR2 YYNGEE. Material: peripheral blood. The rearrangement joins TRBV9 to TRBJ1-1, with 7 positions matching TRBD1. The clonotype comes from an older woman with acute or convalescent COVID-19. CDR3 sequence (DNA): TGTGCCAGCAGCGTCCACAGGGGAACTTTCTTT. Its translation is CASSVHRGTFF.